Below, 5 T cell receptor beta chains from the same sample are listed, as sequenced in a study of cytomegalovirus exposure and HLA in healthy donors. This PCR relied on a set of 60 Vbeta primers and 13 Jbeta primers. Sequencing used immunoSEQ multiplex PCR; TCRdb keeps in-frame clones, though not all of them. The repertoire consists of about 72,000 clones, with around 82% occurring once and the leading ten covering around 3.7%. The sequencing sample was made of PBMCs. The receptors were gathered from a middle-aged man in good health and CMV-seronegative.

The chain recombines TRBV7-8 with TRBJ2-1; 9 nucleotides match TRBD2. The CDR3 spans 15 residues. J was trimmed by 5 bases and V by 4 bases; bases with no gene match: 6. Per germline, CDR1 SGHVS and CDR2 FQNEAQ. This CDR3 reads CASSSRLAENNEQFF. As DNA, the CDR3 is TGTGCCAGCAGCTCCAGACTAGCGGAGAACAATGAGCAGTTCTTC.

The V gene is TRBV27, the J gene TRBJ2-7; weak D call: TRBD1 (5 bases). Germline CDR1 and CDR2: MNHEY and SMNVEV (reference sequence). The CDR3 extends over 15 amino acids. The germline V and J ends were trimmed by 8 bases and 1 base, with 18 bases remaining between them. The CDR3 sequence is CASSRIPGWSYEQYF. The CDR3 DNA follows: TGTGCCAGCTCCAGAATTCCAGGGTGGTCCTACGAGCAGTACTTC.

The V gene is TRBV5-1, the J gene TRBJ2-5, with D unresolved. V shed 0 bases and J shed 1 base, with 7 bases lying between them. Germline CDR1 SGHRS, CDR2 YFSETQ. The CDR3 totals 14 residues. DNA of the CDR3: TGCGCCAGCAGCTTGGTAATGTCCCAAGAGACCCAGTACTTC. It is translated as CASSLVMSQETQYF.

The rearrangement joins TRBV4-2 to TRBJ2-7; 9 positions match TRBD1. The CDR3 loop spans 16 amino acids. Germline V gene data show CDR1 as LGHNA and CDR2 as YNFKEQ. The ends lost 3 bases at V and 4 bases at J; junction bases unmatched: 10. CDR3 in amino acids: CASSQISGTGSYEQYF. CDR3 DNA: TGTGCCAGCAGCCAGATTTCCGGGACAGGGTCGTACGAGCAGTACTTC.

V and J are TRBV5-8 and TRBJ1-1; maybe TRBD1 (5 bases). Germline V lookup: CDR1 SGHTS, CDR2 YDEGEE. The V and J ends lost 1 base and 3 bases respectively, with 19 bases between them. There are 17 residues in the CDR3. The CDR3 nucleotides read TGTGCCAGCAGCTTGCGTATAGGGGAAGGGTGGGACACTGAAGCTTTCTTT. Residues: CASSLRIGEGWDTEAFF.